This T cell receptor (beta chain) is from a study of cytomegalovirus exposure and HLA in healthy donors. Germline CDR1 and CDR2: SGHDT and YYEEEE. Unmatched junction bases numbered 7, after V lost 2 bases and J lost 5 bases. CDR3 length: 16 residues. Regarding this clone: Its cognate antigen is unknown.

The study ran its PCR with 60 Vbeta and 13 Jbeta primers. Produced via immunoSEQ multiplex PCR; TCRdb's table is partial and in-frame only. The sample holds some 120,000 clones, 55% to 65% seen once. Study results and limitations: A prior analysis recorded that most TCR beta V segments were productive about 87% or about 30% of the time. Investigators reported around 150 TCR beta chains as tied to cytomegalovirus.

Material for sequencing was PBMCs. The V gene is TRBV5-6, the J gene TRBJ1-2; TRBD1 aligns across 12 bases. This sequence was found in a woman in her twenties or thirties in good health and CMV-seronegative. CDR3 region: CASSFGTGGMGYGYTF. The CDR3 nucleotides are TGTGCCAGCAGCTTTGGGACAGGGGGCATGGGATATGGCTACACCTTC.